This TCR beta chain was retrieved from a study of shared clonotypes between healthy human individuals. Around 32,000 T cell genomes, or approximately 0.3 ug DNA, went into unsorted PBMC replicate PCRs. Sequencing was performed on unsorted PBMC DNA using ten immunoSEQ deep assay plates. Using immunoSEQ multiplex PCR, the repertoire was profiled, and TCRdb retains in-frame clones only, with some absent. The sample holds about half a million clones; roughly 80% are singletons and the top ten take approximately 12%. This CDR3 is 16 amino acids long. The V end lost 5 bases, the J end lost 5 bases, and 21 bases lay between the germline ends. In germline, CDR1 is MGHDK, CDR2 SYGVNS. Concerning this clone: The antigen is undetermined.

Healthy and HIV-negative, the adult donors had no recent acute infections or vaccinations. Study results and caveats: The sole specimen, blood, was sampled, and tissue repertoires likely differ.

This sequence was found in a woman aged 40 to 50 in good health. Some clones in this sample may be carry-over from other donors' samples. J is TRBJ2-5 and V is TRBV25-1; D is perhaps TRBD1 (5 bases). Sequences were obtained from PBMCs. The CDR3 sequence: CASSRLLGQGQETQYF. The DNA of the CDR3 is TGTGCCAGCAGTCGTCTGTTGGGGCAGGGTCAGGAGACCCAGTACTTC.